These T cell receptor beta chains were read from a single sample in a study of control samples from healthy donors and cancer patients. This table comes from immunoSEQ multiplex PCR, and its TCRdb copy is limited to in-frame clones, with some not included. This sample carries under 150,000 clones, approximately 87% of them seen once, and the ten largest clones take 2.5% to 3.5%. The specimen sequenced was blood. The source of these receptors is a man aged 55 to 69 in good health. CDR3s leave out the opening cysteine and the closing phenylalanine or tryptophan. Fields, in order: CDR3 protein, V gene, J gene.

ATIDSSNSNQPQH	TRBV19	TRBJ1-5
ASQVGDQPQH	TRBV7-9	TRBJ1-5
ASSFSGSLSADTQY	TRBV7-9	TRBJ2-3
ASSLFPDLVYGYT	TRBV5-4	TRBJ1-2
ASSPNKGAVTYNSPLH	TRBV6-6	TRBJ1-6
ASSPLGVADYTDTQY	TRBV6-6	TRBJ2-3
ASRTSGANTEAF	TRBV27	TRBJ1-1
ASSTSPNSVAELF	TRBV27	TRBJ2-2
ASSFLGGGAEAF	TRBV11-2	TRBJ1-1
ASSPLSGGENEQF	TRBV18	TRBJ2-1
ASSYGNRLNTGELF	TRBV6-5	TRBJ2-2
ASSFRAGNTIY	TRBV27	TRBJ1-3
ATRGTLNTGELF	TRBV19	TRBJ2-2
ASGPGGYSYEQY	TRBV12-5	TRBJ2-7
ASSLQSSTDTQY	TRBV5-1	TRBJ2-3
ASSLPPPQETQY	TRBV28	TRBJ2-5
SAQGLYGYT	TRBV20-1	TRBJ1-2
ASSLHSRDSPLH	TRBV18	TRBJ1-6
ASSPRGGALNYGYT	TRBV5-1	TRBJ1-2
ASKGGTASSYNSPLH	TRBV28	TRBJ1-6
ASSLNRDYGYT	TRBV12-3/TRBV12-4	TRBJ1-2